These 8 T cell receptor beta chains were sequenced from one sample in a study of Ad26.COV2.S vaccination and SARS-CoV-2 variants. Treatment denoted: some 20 received Ad26.COV2.S at low or high dose, single or two shots; five or six received placebo; per-sample allocation not given. Collection of samples fell on day 63 after the first vaccine or placebo injection. Libraries were prepared by immunoSEQ multiplex PCR; TCRdb keeps only in-frame clonotypes and omits some of them. The table shows 350,000 to 500,000 clones, with 85% to 90% occurring only once. The input for sequencing was peripheral blood, taken in a trial of Ad26.COV2.S vaccine versus placebo. These receptor sequences come from a person between 18 and 65 years old who received the Ad26.COV2.S COVID-19 vaccine or a placebo.

This chain uses TRBV29-1 with TRBJ1-4; D gene uncertain. The CDR3 covers 14 residues. In germline, CDR1 is SQVTM, CDR2 ANQGSEA. V lost 4 bases and J 3 bases, leaving 12 bases between the germline ends. The CDR3 is CSVGGSGPNEKLFF. The CDR3 DNA reads TGCAGCGTTGGGGGTTCGGGTCCTAATGAAAAACTGTTTTTT.

The V and J genes are TRBV7-8 and TRBJ2-5, with 10 bases lining up with TRBD2. The CDR3 loop spans 15 amino acids. V shed 5 bases and J 4 bases; nucleotides not matched to a gene: 7. The germline V gene has CDR1 SGHVS and CDR2 FQNEAQ. As DNA, the CDR3 is TGTGCCAGCAGCCTGGGACTAGCGCTCGGAGAGACCCAGTACTTC. Protein product: CASSLGLALGETQYF.

The chain employs TRBV12-3 or TRBV12-4 and TRBJ2-3; no definite D call. This CDR3 is 13 amino acids long. The V end lost 8 bases, the J end lost 4 bases, and 13 bases lay between the germline ends. CDR3 sequence (DNA): TGTGCCAGCGGCGGCCGGGCGCCAGATACGCAGTATTTT. It codes for CASGGRAPDTQYF.

This clone has just one count. In DNA form, the CDR3 reads TGTGCCAGCAGGGTGGGTTTCGGGAACACTGAAGCTTTCTTT. Translating it yields CASRVGFGNTEAFF. This chain connects TRBV28 to TRBJ1-1; D ambiguous. Germline V gene sequence: CDR1 MDHEN, CDR2 SYDVKM. V lost 6 bases and J lost 1, with 12 bases in between. The CDR3 contains 14 residues.

In DNA form, the CDR3 reads TGTGCCAGCAGTTTATGGGTCTACGAGCAGTACTTC. Protein product: CASSLWVYEQYF. The rearrangement joins TRBV6-2 or TRBV6-3 to TRBJ2-7, with D unclear. Germline lookup yields CDR1 MNHEY and CDR2 SVGEGT. This CDR3 has 12 amino acids. V lost 4 bases, J lost 3 bases, and 7 bases lay in between.

The gene calls are TRBV28 and TRBJ1-5; D is unresolved. Trimming took off 7 bases at V and 1 base at J, with 14 bases between the two ends. Germline assignment: CDR1 MDHEN and CDR2 SYDVKM. The CDR3 spans 15 residues. The DNA of the CDR3 is TGTGCCAGCAATAGGAGGAAAAAGAGCAATCAGCCCCAGCATTTT. Its translation is CASNRRKKSNQPQHF.

V is TRBV4-3 and J is TRBJ2-7; TRBD1 agrees at 7 bases. Germline V gene lookup returns CDR1 LGHNA and CDR2 YSLEER. This CDR3 is 14 amino acids long. The V segment lost 4 bases and the J segment 0 bases; nucleotides outside the gene matches: 3. The CDR3 is CASSPGTDSYEQYF. CDR3 DNA sequence: TGCGCCAGCAGCCCGGGGACAGACTCCTACGAGCAGTACTTC.

The chain is built from TRBV6-5 and TRBJ2-1, with 11 bases identical to TRBD2. Trimming removed 5 bases from V and 7 bases from J; junction bases left unmatched: 4. CDR3 length: 14 amino acids. CDR1 MNHEY and CDR2 SVGAGI come from the germline V gene. The chain's CDR3 is CASSPSSGGNEQFF. The CDR3 bases are TGTGCCAGCAGTCCATCTAGCGGGGGGAATGAGCAGTTCTTC.